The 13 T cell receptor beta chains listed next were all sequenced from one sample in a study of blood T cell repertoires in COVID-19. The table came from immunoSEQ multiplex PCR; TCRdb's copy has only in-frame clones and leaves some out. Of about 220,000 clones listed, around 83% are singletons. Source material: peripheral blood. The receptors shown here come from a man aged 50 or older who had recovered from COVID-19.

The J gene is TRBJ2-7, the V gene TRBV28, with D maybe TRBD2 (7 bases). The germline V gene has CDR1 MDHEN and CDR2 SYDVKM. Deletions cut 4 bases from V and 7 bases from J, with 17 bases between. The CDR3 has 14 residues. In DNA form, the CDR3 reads TGTGCCAGCAGTTACCTAAGGGGGGGCTGGGAGCAGTACTTC. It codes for CASSYLRGGWEQYF.

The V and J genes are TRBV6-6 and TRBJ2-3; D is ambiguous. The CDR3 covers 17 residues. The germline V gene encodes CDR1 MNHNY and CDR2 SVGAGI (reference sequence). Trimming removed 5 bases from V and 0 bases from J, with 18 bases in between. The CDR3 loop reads CASSPKSPAASTDTQYF. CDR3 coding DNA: TGTGCCAGCAGTCCCAAAAGCCCCGCCGCCAGCACAGATACGCAGTATTTT.

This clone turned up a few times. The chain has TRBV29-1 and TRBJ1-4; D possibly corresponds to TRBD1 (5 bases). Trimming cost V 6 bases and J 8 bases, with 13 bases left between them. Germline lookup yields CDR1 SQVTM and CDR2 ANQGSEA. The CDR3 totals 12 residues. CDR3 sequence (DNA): TGCAGCGTCGGATCAGGGAGGGAAAAACTGTTTTTT. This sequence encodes CSVGSGREKLFF.

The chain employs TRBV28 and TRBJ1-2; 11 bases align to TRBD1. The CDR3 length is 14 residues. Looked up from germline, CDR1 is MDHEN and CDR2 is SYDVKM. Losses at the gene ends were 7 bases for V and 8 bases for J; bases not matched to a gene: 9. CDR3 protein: CASISGWTGGGYTF. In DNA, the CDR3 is TGTGCCAGCATCTCTGGGTGGACAGGGGGCGGCTACACCTTC.

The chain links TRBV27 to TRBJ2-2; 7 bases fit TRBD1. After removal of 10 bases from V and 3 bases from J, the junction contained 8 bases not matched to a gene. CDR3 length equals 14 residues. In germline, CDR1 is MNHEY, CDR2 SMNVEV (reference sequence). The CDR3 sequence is CAIKRDSYTGELFF. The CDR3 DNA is TGTGCCATAAAAAGGGACAGCTACACCGGGGAGCTGTTTTTT.

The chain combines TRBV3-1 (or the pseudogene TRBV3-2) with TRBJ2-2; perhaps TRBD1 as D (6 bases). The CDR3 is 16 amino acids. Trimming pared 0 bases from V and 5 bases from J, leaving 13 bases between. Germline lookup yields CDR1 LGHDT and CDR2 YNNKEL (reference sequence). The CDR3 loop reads CASSQDTGKVTGELFF. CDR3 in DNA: TGTGCCAGCAGCCAAGATACAGGGAAGGTAACCGGGGAGCTGTTTTTT.

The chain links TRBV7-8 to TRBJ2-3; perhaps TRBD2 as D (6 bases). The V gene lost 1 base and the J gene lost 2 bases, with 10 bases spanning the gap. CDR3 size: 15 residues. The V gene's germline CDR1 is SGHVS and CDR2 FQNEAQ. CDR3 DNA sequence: TGTGCCAGCAGCTTAGACGGGAGAGCCACAGATACGCAGTATTTT. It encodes CASSLDGRATDTQYF.

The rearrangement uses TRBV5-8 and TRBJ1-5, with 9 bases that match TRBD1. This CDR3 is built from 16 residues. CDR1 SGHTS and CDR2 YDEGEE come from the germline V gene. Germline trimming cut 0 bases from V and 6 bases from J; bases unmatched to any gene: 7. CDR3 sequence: CASSLGAGTGFQPQHF. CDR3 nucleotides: TGTGCCAGCAGCTTGGGAGCCGGGACAGGGTTTCAGCCCCAGCATTTT.

The DNA of the CDR3 is TGTGCCAGCAGTTTTGAGCAGGGTACAGATACGCAGTATTTT. Translated: CASSFEQGTDTQYF. The chain recombines TRBV27 with TRBJ2-3; D possibly corresponds to TRBD1 (5 bases). The CDR3 runs 14 residues. The V end was cut by 3 bases, the J end by 3 bases, with 10 bases between. CDR1 and CDR2 from the germline V gene are MNHEY and SMNVEV (reference sequence).

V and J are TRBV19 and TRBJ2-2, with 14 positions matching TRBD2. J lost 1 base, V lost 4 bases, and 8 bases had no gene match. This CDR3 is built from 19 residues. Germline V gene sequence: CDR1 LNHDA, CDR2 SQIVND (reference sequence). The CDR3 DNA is TGTGCCAGTAGTAGAGGACTAGCGGGAGGACCCCAGAACACCGGGGAGCTGTTTTTT. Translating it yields CASSRGLAGGPQNTGELFF.

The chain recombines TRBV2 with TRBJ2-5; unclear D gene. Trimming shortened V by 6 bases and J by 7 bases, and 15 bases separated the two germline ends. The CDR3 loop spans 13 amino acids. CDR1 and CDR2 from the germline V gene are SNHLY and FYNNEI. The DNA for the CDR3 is TGTGCCAGCAGCGCCTCCCGTCGAGCGACCCAGTACTTC. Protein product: CASSASRRATQYF.

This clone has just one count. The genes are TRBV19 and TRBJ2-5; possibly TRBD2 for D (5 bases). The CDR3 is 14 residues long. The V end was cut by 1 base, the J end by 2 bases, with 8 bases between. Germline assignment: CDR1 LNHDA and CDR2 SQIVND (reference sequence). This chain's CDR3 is CASSIAGRQETQYF. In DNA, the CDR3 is TGTGCCAGTAGTATAGCGGGGAGACAAGAGACCCAGTACTTC.

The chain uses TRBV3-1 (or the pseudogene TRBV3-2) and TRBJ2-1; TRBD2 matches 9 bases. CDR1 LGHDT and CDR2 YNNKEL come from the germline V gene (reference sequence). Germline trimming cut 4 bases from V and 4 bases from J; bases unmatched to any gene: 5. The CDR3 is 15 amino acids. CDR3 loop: CASSPRTSDYNEQFF. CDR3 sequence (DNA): TGTGCCAGCAGCCCCAGGACTAGCGATTACAATGAGCAGTTCTTC.